This T cell receptor beta chain came from a study of cytomegalovirus exposure and HLA in healthy donors. Deletions cut 1 base from V and 2 bases from J, with 9 bases between. CDR3 length: 15 amino acids. Germline CDR1 is MDHEN and CDR2 is SYDVKM. Assay used: immunoSEQ multiplex PCR; TCRdb lists only in-frame clones, some missing. The sample includes more than 35,000 clones, about 93% seen only once; the top ten take about 3%. Sequencing was done on a sample of PBMCs. The clonotype was recovered from a young man in good health and CMV-seronegative. The chain carries TRBV28 and TRBJ2-1; D possibly corresponds to TRBD2 (6 bases). Written as DNA, the CDR3 is TGTGCCAGCAGTTTATCGGGAGTGGCCTACAATGAGCAGTTCTTC. It translates to CASSLSGVAYNEQFF.